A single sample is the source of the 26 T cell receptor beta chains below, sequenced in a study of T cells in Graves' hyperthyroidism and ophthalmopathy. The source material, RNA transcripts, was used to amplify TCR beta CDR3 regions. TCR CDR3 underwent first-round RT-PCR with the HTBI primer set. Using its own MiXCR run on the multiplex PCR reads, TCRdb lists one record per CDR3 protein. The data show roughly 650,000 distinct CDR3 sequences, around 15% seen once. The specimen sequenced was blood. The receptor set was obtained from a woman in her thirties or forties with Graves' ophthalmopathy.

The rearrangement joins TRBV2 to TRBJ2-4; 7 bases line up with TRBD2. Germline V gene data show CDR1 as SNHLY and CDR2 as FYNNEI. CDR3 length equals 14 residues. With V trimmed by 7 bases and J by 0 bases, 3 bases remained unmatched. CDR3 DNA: TGTGCCAGCAATCGGGGGGAAGCCAAAAACATTCAGTACTTC. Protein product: CASNRGEAKNIQYF.

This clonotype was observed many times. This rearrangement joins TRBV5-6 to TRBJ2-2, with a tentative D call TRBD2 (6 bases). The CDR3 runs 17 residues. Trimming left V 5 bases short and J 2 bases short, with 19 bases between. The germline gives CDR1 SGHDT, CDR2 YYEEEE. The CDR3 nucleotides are TGTGCCAGCAGATCCTTTCAGACGGGACTTAACACCGGGGAGCTGTTTTTT. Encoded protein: CASRSFQTGLNTGELFF.

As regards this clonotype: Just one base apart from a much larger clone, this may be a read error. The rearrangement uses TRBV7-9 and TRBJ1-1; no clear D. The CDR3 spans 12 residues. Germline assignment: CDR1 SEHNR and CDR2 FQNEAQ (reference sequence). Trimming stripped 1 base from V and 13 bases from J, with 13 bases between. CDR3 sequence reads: CASSLGSIGVFF. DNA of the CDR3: TGTGCCAGCAGCTTAGGTTCTATCGGGGTTTTCTTT.

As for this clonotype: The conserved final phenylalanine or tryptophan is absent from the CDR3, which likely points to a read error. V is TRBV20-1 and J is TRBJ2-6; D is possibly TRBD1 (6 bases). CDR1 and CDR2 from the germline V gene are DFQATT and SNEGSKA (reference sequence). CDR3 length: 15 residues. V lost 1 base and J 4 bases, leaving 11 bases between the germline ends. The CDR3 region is CSARVWGLGANVLTY. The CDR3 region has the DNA TGCAGTGCTAGAGTCTGGGGGCTCGGGGCCAACGTCCTGACTTAC.

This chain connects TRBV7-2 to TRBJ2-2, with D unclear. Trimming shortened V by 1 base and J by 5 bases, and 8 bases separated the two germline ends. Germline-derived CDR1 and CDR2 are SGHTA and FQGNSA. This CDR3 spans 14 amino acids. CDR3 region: CASSLGPRTGELFF. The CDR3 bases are TGTGCCAGCAGCTTAGGCCCCAGAACCGGGGAGCTGTTTTTT.

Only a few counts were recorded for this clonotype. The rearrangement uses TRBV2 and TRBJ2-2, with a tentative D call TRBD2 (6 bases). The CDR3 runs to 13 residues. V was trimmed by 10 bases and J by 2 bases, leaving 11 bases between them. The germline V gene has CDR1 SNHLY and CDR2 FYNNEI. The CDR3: CAIRTTNTGELFF. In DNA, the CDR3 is TGTGCCATCCGGACTACAAACACCGGGGAGCTGTTTTTT.

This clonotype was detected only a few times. The CDR3 DNA is TGTGCCAGCAGTTCCCAGGGAACTAGTTCTGGTGAAAAACTGTTTTTT. Translating gives CASSSQGTSSGEKLFF. The chain is built from TRBV2 and TRBJ1-4; D perhaps matches TRBD1 (5 bases). The CDR3 is made up of 16 amino acids. Germline V lookup: CDR1 SNHLY, CDR2 FYNNEI. V shed 5 bases and J shed 7 bases, with 20 bases lying between them.

As DNA, the CDR3 is TGTGCCAGCAGCTTAGGAACGAGCGGGCATGAGCAGTTCTTC. This codes for CASSLGTSGHEQFF. J is TRBJ2-1 and V is TRBV11-2; tentative D call: TRBD2 (6 bases). The CDR3 totals 14 residues. V was cut by 1 base and J by 8 bases, with 12 bases left in between. In germline, CDR1 is SGHAT, CDR2 FQNNGV.

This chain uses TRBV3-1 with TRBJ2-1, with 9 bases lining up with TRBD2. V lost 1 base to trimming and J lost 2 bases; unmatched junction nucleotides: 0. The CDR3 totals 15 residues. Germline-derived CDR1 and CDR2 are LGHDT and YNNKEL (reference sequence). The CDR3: CASSQVAGAYNEQFF. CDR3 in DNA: TGTGCCAGCAGCCAAGTAGCGGGGGCCTACAATGAGCAGTTCTTC.

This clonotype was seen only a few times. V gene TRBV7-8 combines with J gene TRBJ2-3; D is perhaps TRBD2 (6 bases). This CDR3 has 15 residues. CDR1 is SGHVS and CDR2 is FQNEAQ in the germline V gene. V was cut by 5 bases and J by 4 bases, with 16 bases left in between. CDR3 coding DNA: TGTGCCAGCAGCCCCGGCGGGACTCGGGCAGATACGCAGTATTTT. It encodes CASSPGGTRADTQYF.

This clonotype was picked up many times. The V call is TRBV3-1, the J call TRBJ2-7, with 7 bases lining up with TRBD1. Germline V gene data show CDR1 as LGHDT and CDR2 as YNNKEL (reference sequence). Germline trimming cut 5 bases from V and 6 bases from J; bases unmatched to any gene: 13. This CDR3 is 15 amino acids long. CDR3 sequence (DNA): TGTGCCAGCAGCACCACAGGGGATCCTAGGGGCGAGCAGTACTTC. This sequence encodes CASSTTGDPRGEQYF.

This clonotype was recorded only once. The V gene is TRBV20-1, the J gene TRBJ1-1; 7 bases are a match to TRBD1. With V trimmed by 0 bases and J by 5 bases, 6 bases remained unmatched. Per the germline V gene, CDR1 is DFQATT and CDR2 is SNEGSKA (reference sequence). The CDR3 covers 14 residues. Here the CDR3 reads CSAREPGQITEAFF. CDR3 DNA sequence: TGCAGTGCTAGAGAACCGGGACAGATAACTGAAGCTTTCTTT.

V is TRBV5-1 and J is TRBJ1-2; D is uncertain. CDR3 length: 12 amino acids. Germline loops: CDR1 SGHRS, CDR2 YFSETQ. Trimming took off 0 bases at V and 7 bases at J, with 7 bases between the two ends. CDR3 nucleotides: TGCGCCAGCAGCTTGGGGGAGGTTGGCTACACCTTC. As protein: CASSLGEVGYTF.

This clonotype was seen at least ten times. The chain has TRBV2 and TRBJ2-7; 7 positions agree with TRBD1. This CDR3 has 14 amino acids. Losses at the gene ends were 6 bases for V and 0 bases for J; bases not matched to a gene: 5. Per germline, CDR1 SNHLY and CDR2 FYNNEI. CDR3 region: CASSRDRSSYEQYF. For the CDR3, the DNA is TGTGCCAGCAGCCGGGACAGAAGCTCCTACGAGCAGTACTTC.

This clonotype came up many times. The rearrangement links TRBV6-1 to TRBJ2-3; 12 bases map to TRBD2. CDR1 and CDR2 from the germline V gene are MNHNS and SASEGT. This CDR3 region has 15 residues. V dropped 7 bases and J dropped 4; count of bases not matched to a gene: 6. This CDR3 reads CASTPASGGADTQYF. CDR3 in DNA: TGTGCCAGCACCCCCGCTAGCGGGGGGGCAGATACGCAGTATTTT.

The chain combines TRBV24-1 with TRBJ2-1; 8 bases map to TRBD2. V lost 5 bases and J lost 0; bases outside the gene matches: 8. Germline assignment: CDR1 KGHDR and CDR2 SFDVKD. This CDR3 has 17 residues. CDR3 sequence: CATSALTSGSSYNEQFF. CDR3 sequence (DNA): TGTGCCACCAGTGCTCTAACTAGCGGCTCCTCCTACAATGAGCAGTTCTTC.

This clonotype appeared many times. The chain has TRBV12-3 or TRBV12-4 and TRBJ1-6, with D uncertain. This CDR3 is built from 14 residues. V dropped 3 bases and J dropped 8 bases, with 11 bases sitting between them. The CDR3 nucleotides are TGTGCCAGCAGTTTCCGGTCCTCGGATTCACCCCTCCACTTT. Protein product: CASSFRSSDSPLHF.

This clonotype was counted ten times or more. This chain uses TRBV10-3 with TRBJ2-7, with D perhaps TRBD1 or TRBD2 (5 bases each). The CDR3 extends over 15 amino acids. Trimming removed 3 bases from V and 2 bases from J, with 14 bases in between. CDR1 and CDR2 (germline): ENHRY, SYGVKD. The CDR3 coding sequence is TGTGCCATCAGTGACCCCGACGGGGCGACCTACGAGCAGTACTTC. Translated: CAISDPDGATYEQYF.

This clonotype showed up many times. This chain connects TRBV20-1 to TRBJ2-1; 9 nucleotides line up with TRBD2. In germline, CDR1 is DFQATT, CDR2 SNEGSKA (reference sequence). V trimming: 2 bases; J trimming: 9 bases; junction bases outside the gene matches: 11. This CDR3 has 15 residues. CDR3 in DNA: TGCAGTGCTAGATACAGCGGGAGGAGGGCAGGTGAGCAGTTCTTC. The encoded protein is CSARYSGRRAGEQFF.

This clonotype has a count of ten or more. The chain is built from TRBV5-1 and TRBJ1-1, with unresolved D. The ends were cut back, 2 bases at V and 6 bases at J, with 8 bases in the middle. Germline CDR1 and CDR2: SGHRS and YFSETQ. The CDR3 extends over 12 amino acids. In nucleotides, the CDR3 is TGCGCCAGCAGCTTTGGTTTCGCTGAAGCTTTCTTT. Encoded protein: CASSFGFAEAFF.

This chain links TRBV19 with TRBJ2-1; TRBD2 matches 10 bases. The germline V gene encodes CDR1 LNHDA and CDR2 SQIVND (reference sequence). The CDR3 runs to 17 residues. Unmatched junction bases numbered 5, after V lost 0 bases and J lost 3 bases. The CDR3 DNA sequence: TGTGCCAGTAGTATAGATCCTAGCGGGAGCTTCTACAATGAGCAGTTCTTC. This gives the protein CASSIDPSGSFYNEQFF.

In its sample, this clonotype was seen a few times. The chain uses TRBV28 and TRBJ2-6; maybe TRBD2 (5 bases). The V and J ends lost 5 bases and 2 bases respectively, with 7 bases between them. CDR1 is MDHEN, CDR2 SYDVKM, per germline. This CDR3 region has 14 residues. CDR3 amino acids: CASSMEAGANVLTF. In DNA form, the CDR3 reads TGTGCCAGCAGTATGGAGGCTGGGGCCAACGTCCTGACTTTC.

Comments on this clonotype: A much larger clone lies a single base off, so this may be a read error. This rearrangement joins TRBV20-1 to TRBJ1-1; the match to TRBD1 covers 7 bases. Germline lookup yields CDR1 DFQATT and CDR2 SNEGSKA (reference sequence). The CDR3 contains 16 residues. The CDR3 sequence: CSARDREGAGYTEVFF. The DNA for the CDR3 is TGCAGTGCTAGAGATCGGGAGGGGGCAGGGTACACTGAAGTTTTCTTT.

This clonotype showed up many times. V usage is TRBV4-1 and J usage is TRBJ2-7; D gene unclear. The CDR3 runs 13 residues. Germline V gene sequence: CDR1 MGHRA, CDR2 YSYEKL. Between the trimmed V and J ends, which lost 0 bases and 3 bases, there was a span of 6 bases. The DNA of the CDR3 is TGCGCCAGCAGCCAAGAGGATAACTACGAGCAGTACTTC. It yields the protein CASSQEDNYEQYF.

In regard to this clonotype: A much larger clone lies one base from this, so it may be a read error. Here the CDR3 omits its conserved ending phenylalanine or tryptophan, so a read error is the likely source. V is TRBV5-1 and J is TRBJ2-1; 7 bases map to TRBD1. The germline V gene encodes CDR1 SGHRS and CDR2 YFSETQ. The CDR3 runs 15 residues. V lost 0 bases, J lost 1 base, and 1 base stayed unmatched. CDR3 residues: CASSLEGASYNEQFL. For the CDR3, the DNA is TGCGCCAGCAGCTTGGAGGGGGCGTCCTACAATGAGCAGTTCCTC.

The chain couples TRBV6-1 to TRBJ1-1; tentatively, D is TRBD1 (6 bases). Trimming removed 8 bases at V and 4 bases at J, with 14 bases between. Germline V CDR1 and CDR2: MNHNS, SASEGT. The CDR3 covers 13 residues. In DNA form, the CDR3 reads TGTGCCAGCTTTCCAGGGGCAATCACTGAAGCTTTCTTT. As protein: CASFPGAITEAFF.